These T cell receptor beta chains were read from a single sample in a study of beta chain features in type 1 diabetes. The method was immunoSEQ multiplex PCR; TCRdb's version includes in-frame clones alone and lacks a portion of them. Among 600,000 to 750,000 clones, roughly 12% were seen once, and the ten largest hold around 0.12%. Material for sequencing was naive CD4+ T cells from blood. Receptor source: a man aged 25-40 years with type 1 diabetes. Each CDR3 is given with its conserved first and last residue. D genes are given only for firm matches. Clone size is given for some rows only: seen once, a few or many times, or a class if the clone is expanded.

CDR3 DNA: TGCGCCAGCAGCTTGGTAGGGGCTGGCTACACCTTC
CDR3 protein: CASSLVGAGYTF
J gene: TRBJ1-2
V gene: TRBV5-1
clone size: .
D gene: .

CDR3 DNA: TGTGCCACCGGGGGGAGTACACAGTTCTTC
CDR3 protein: CATGGSTQFF
J gene: TRBJ2-1
V gene: TRBV6-5
clone size: .
D gene: TRBD2

CDR3 DNA: TGCGCCAGCAGCTTGGCGGGGGTCACCGGGGAGCTGTTTTTT
CDR3 protein: CASSLAGVTGELFF
J gene: TRBJ2-2
V gene: TRBV5-1
clone size: .
D gene: .

CDR3 DNA: TGTGCCAGTACGGGCGTAGGCTCTGGAAACACCATATATTTT
CDR3 protein: CASTGVGSGNTIYF
J gene: TRBJ1-3
V gene: TRBV19
clone size: .
D gene: .

CDR3 DNA: TGCGCCAGCAGCCAAGATCCATCAGGGGGGATTTCACCCCTCCACTTT
CDR3 protein: CASSQDPSGGISPLHF
J gene: TRBJ1-6
V gene: TRBV4-3
clone size: few
D gene: TRBD1

CDR3 DNA: TGTGCCAGCAGCCCGTCGAGGGAAGAGACCCAGTACTTC
CDR3 protein: CASSPSREETQYF
J gene: TRBJ2-5
V gene: TRBV7-9
clone size: .
D gene: .

CDR3 DNA: TGTGCCAGCAGCCTACCCTATGAAAAACTGTTTTTT
CDR3 protein: CASSLPYEKLFF
J gene: TRBJ1-4
V gene: TRBV7-9
clone size: few
D gene: .

CDR3 DNA: TGTGCCAGCACGCTGCCCTCCAGCTCCTACGAGCAGTACTTC
CDR3 protein: CASTLPSSSYEQYF
J gene: TRBJ2-7
V gene: TRBV2
clone size: few
D gene: .

CDR3 DNA: TGCGCCAGCAGCCAGCCGGGGGCTGGCTATGGCTACACCTTC
CDR3 protein: CASSQPGAGYGYTF
J gene: TRBJ1-2
V gene: TRBV4-3
clone size: few
D gene: .

CDR3 DNA: TGCGCCAGCAGTCCTGTATATTATGGCTACACCTTC
CDR3 protein: CASSPVYYGYTF
J gene: TRBJ1-2
V gene: TRBV23-1
clone size: .
D gene: .

CDR3 DNA: TGTGCCAGCAGTTACGAGAAAACCCCGCGGGGCTACACCTTC
CDR3 protein: CASSYEKTPRGYTF
J gene: TRBJ1-2
V gene: TRBV6-6
clone size: .
D gene: .

CDR3 DNA: TGTGCCAGTAGTATTTCAGAGGGGGAGACCCAGTACTTC
CDR3 protein: CASSISEGETQYF
J gene: TRBJ2-5
V gene: TRBV19
clone size: few
D gene: .

CDR3 DNA: TGTGCCAGCAGTCCGGGACTAGCGGGAACAGATACGCAGTATTTT
CDR3 protein: CASSPGLAGTDTQYF
J gene: TRBJ2-3
V gene: TRBV28
clone size: .
D gene: TRBD2

CDR3 DNA: TGTGCCAGCAGCCCTTCCGAGGTGAACACTGAAGCTTTCTTT
CDR3 protein: CASSPSEVNTEAFF
J gene: TRBJ1-1
V gene: TRBV7-9
clone size: .
D gene: .

CDR3 DNA: TGTGCCATCAGTGAGGGACAGGGGAACACTGAAGCTTTCTTT
CDR3 protein: CAISEGQGNTEAFF
J gene: TRBJ1-1
V gene: TRBV10-3
clone size: .
D gene: TRBD1

CDR3 DNA: TGTGCCAGCAGCCCGCCGGGACTAGCTGGAGATACGCAGTATTTT
CDR3 protein: CASSPPGLAGDTQYF
J gene: TRBJ2-3
V gene: TRBV7-8
clone size: few
D gene: TRBD2

CDR3 DNA: TGTGCCAGCAGTGAACGCCAGGGGGAATTACACGAGCAGTACTTC
CDR3 protein: CASSERQGELHEQYF
J gene: TRBJ2-7
V gene: TRBV6-1
clone size: .
D gene: TRBD1

CDR3 DNA: TGTGCCAGCAGCCGAGGCGGGGAGCAGTTCTTC
CDR3 protein: CASSRGGEQFF
J gene: TRBJ2-1
V gene: TRBV11-2
clone size: .
D gene: .

CDR3 DNA: TGTGCCTGGAGAGCCATTGAATCACCCCTCCACTTT
CDR3 protein: CAWRAIESPLHF
J gene: TRBJ1-6
V gene: TRBV30
clone size: .
D gene: .

CDR3 DNA: TGTGCCAGCAGCTACAGGGGAGGGGGCCAGCCCCAGCATTTT
CDR3 protein: CASSYRGGGQPQHF
J gene: TRBJ1-5
V gene: TRBV5-6
clone size: .
D gene: TRBD1

CDR3 DNA: TGTGCCAGCAGTTTAAGAGAGGAAGACTATGGCTACACCTTC
CDR3 protein: CASSLREEDYGYTF
J gene: TRBJ1-2
V gene: TRBV27
clone size: .
D gene: .

CDR3 DNA: TGTGCCTGGAGCCTAGGAGGGACAGAGACCTTC
CDR3 protein: CAWSLGGTETF
J gene: TRBJ2-7
V gene: TRBV30
clone size: few
D gene: .

CDR3 DNA: TGTGCCTGGAGCAGGGGCTACGAGCAGTACTTC
CDR3 protein: CAWSRGYEQYF
J gene: TRBJ2-7
V gene: TRBV30
clone size: few
D gene: .

CDR3 DNA: TGTGCCAGCAGTTACTCGACAGGCAGCTCCTACGAGCAGTACTTC
CDR3 protein: CASSYSTGSSYEQYF
J gene: TRBJ2-7
V gene: TRBV6-5
clone size: .
D gene: .

CDR3 DNA: TGTGCCGGGACAATAGCGAGGGAGGCCACTGAAGCTTTCTTT
CDR3 protein: CAGTIAREATEAFF
J gene: TRBJ1-1
V gene: TRBV2
clone size: .
D gene: .

CDR3 DNA: TGTGCCAGCAGTTCCCGGCAGGCGTTGAGCACAGATACGCAGTATTTT
CDR3 protein: CASSSRQALSTDTQYF
J gene: TRBJ2-3
V gene: TRBV6-6
clone size: few
D gene: .

CDR3 DNA: TGCGCCAGCAGCTTAGGCCAGGCGAACTCCTACGAGCAGTACTTC
CDR3 protein: CASSLGQANSYEQYF
J gene: TRBJ2-7
V gene: TRBV5-1
clone size: few
D gene: .

CDR3 DNA: TGTGCCAGCAGCGTATCCCCGTCGGGCTTGAACACTGAAGCTTTCTTT
CDR3 protein: CASSVSPSGLNTEAFF
J gene: TRBJ1-1
V gene: TRBV9
clone size: few
D gene: .

CDR3 DNA: TGTGCCAGCAGCTTGGACGTGAACACTGAAGCTTTCTTT
CDR3 protein: CASSLDVNTEAFF
J gene: TRBJ1-1
V gene: TRBV5-4
clone size: few
D gene: .

CDR3 DNA: TGTGCCAGCAGCTTAACAGTCCCGGGGCAGAACACCGGGGAGCTGTTTTTT
CDR3 protein: CASSLTVPGQNTGELFF
J gene: TRBJ2-2
V gene: TRBV7-9
clone size: .
D gene: .

CDR3 DNA: TGTGCCAGCAGGAGCCCCCTCGGCTATGGCTACACCTTC
CDR3 protein: CASRSPLGYGYTF
J gene: TRBJ1-2
V gene: TRBV28
clone size: few
D gene: .

CDR3 DNA: TGTGCCTGGAGAGTGAGCGGGGGATACACAGATACGCAGTATTTT
CDR3 protein: CAWRVSGGYTDTQYF
J gene: TRBJ2-3
V gene: TRBV30
clone size: .
D gene: TRBD2

CDR3 DNA: TGTGCCAGCAGCCCCCCCGCGGCAGGGGGCTGGGGGGAGCTGTTTTTT
CDR3 protein: CASSPPAAGGWGELFF
J gene: TRBJ2-2
V gene: TRBV11-3
clone size: few
D gene: TRBD1

CDR3 DNA: TGTGCCAGTAGTTCGCCTCCATCGGGACAGGGCTCCTATGGCTACACCTTC
CDR3 protein: CASSSPPSGQGSYGYTF
J gene: TRBJ1-2
V gene: TRBV19
clone size: .
D gene: TRBD1

CDR3 DNA: TGTGCCAGTAGTATGTCGAGACAGGGTACCGGGGAGCTGTTTTTT
CDR3 protein: CASSMSRQGTGELFF
J gene: TRBJ2-2
V gene: TRBV19
clone size: .
D gene: TRBD1

CDR3 DNA: TGTGCCAGCAGCCGGGACAGGAATTACGAGCAGTACTTC
CDR3 protein: CASSRDRNYEQYF
J gene: TRBJ2-7
V gene: TRBV7-2
clone size: .
D gene: TRBD1

CDR3 DNA: TGTGCCAGCAGCGTAGGCGGGCTAGCGGGTTCGTACCAAGAGACCCAGTACTTC
CDR3 protein: CASSVGGLAGSYQETQYF
J gene: TRBJ2-5
V gene: TRBV9
clone size: few
D gene: TRBD2

CDR3 DNA: TGTGCCAGTAGTATTTCCCAGGGTCAAGAGACCCAGTACTTC
CDR3 protein: CASSISQGQETQYF
J gene: TRBJ2-5
V gene: TRBV19
clone size: .
D gene: .

CDR3 DNA: TGTGCCAGCAGCCAAGATAAGGGGACGGCGGTATCTGATGAGCAGTTCTTC
CDR3 protein: CASSQDKGTAVSDEQFF
J gene: TRBJ2-1
V gene: TRBV14
clone size: few
D gene: .

CDR3 DNA: TGTGCCAGCAGCGCAGACAGGGGGCGTAACTTTGGGGCCAACGTCCTGACTTTC
CDR3 protein: CASSADRGRNFGANVLTF
J gene: TRBJ2-6
V gene: TRBV9
clone size: few
D gene: TRBD1

CDR3 DNA: TGTGCTAGTGGAACGGGACCCCAATCCTACTACAATGAGCAGTTCTTC
CDR3 protein: CASGTGPQSYYNEQFF
J gene: TRBJ2-1
V gene: TRBV12-5
clone size: few
D gene: .

CDR3 DNA: TGTGCCAGCTCACCAAGGTCAAACAGCAATCAGCCCCAGCATTTT
CDR3 protein: CASSPRSNSNQPQHF
J gene: TRBJ1-5
V gene: TRBV18
clone size: .
D gene: .

CDR3 DNA: TGTGCCAGCAGCGAGAGAGGGGCTTCACCCCTCCACTTT
CDR3 protein: CASSERGASPLHF
J gene: TRBJ1-6
V gene: TRBV9
clone size: .
D gene: .

CDR3 DNA: TGTGCCACCAGCAGCCAGCGGGGCACAGATACGCAGTATTTT
CDR3 protein: CATSSQRGTDTQYF
J gene: TRBJ2-3
V gene: TRBV15
clone size: .
D gene: .

CDR3 DNA: TGCAGCGCCCTCGGGGGCCTTGACAGTCGGGGCGAGCAGTACTTC
CDR3 protein: CSALGGLDSRGEQYF
J gene: TRBJ2-7
V gene: TRBV29-1
clone size: few
D gene: .

CDR3 DNA: TGTGCCAGCAGTCCTAGACTAGCGGCATCCTACAATGAGCAGTTCTTC
CDR3 protein: CASSPRLAASYNEQFF
J gene: TRBJ2-1
V gene: TRBV27
clone size: .
D gene: TRBD2

CDR3 DNA: TGCGCCAGCAGCCAAGATCTAGCGGGGGCCACCGGGGAGCTGTTTTTT
CDR3 protein: CASSQDLAGATGELFF
J gene: TRBJ2-2
V gene: TRBV4-3
clone size: .
D gene: TRBD2

CDR3 DNA: TGTGCCAGCAGCCCTCTGGGCGGGTACCAAGAGACCCAGTACTTC
CDR3 protein: CASSPLGGYQETQYF
J gene: TRBJ2-5
V gene: TRBV7-3
clone size: .
D gene: .

CDR3 DNA: TGCAGCGGACAGGTTTACGAGCAGTACTTC
CDR3 protein: CSGQVYEQYF
J gene: TRBJ2-7
V gene: TRBV29-1
clone size: .
D gene: .

CDR3 DNA: TGTGCCAGCAGCCTCCGACAGGGTCCCTACGAGCAGTACTTC
CDR3 protein: CASSLRQGPYEQYF
J gene: TRBJ2-7
V gene: TRBV11-2
clone size: few
D gene: TRBD1

CDR3 DNA: TGTGCCAGCAGTCCACCGGGTCGGGACAGGGCAAATTCACCCCTCCACTTT
CDR3 protein: CASSPPGRDRANSPLHF
J gene: TRBJ1-6
V gene: TRBV28
clone size: .
D gene: TRBD1

CDR3 DNA: TGTGCCAGCAGCTTAGGGATTGCTAGCACAGATACGCAGTATTTT
CDR3 protein: CASSLGIASTDTQYF
J gene: TRBJ2-3
V gene: TRBV7-3
clone size: few
D gene: .

CDR3 DNA: TGTGCCTGGAGGACTAGCGGCACCTACGAGCAGTACTTC
CDR3 protein: CAWRTSGTYEQYF
J gene: TRBJ2-7
V gene: TRBV30
clone size: few
D gene: TRBD2

CDR3 DNA: TGTGCCAGCTCACCAACAGGGGGCAAAGAGACCCAGTACTTC
CDR3 protein: CASSPTGGKETQYF
J gene: TRBJ2-5
V gene: TRBV18
clone size: .
D gene: TRBD1

CDR3 DNA: TGTGCCAGCAGCACAACACAGGGGGCGCGTACTGAAGCTTTCTTT
CDR3 protein: CASSTTQGARTEAFF
J gene: TRBJ1-1
V gene: TRBV5-4
clone size: few
D gene: TRBD1

CDR3 DNA: TGTGCCAGCAGCGTAGCAGGGGGAAAAGAGACCCAGTACTTC
CDR3 protein: CASSVAGGKETQYF
J gene: TRBJ2-5
V gene: TRBV9
clone size: few
D gene: TRBD1

CDR3 DNA: TGTGCCTCCCAGGGAGGATTCACAGATACGCAGTATTTT
CDR3 protein: CASQGGFTDTQYF
J gene: TRBJ2-3
V gene: TRBV10-3
clone size: few
D gene: .

CDR3 DNA: TGCGCCAGCAGCCAAGATCAAGACAGCACCTGGCCCTACGAGCAGTACTTC
CDR3 protein: CASSQDQDSTWPYEQYF
J gene: TRBJ2-7
V gene: TRBV4-3
clone size: .
D gene: .